This T cell receptor beta chain was retrieved from a study of glioma-infiltrating T cells. Amplification of TCR alpha and beta CDR3 regions from RNA used iRepertoire nested multiplex PCR. TCRdb itself ran the multiplex PCR reads through MiXCR, one entry per CDR3 protein. Of over 140,000 distinct CDR3 sequences in the sample, about 39% were seen once. Germline V CDR1 and CDR2: MDHEN, SYDVKM. The length of the CDR3 is 12 residues. The V end lost 5 bases, the J end lost 5 bases, and 10 bases lay between the germline ends. V gene TRBV28 combines with J gene TRBJ2-7; weak D call: TRBD2 (5 bases). The origin of this receptor is a human donor with low-grade glioma or glioblastoma, undergoing nonglioma brain surgery, or in good health (not recorded which). Sample: glioma tissue, nonneoplastic brain tissue, or PBMCs (not recorded which). CDR3 loop: CASSIPGDEQYF. As DNA, the CDR3 is TGTGCCAGCAGTATCCCCGGGGACGAGCAGTACTTC.